This entry lists 14 T cell receptor beta chains sequenced from one sample in a study of OX40 agonist ivuxolimab in advanced cancers. The table came from immunoSEQ multiplex PCR; TCRdb's copy has only in-frame clones and leaves some out. The top ten clones hold about 33% of a sample with around 20,000 clones, 84% of them seen once. The source was CD4+ or CD8+ T cells sorted from blood, collected in a trial of the OX40 agonist ivuxolimab. The receptors stem from an adult with an advanced solid tumor such as melanoma, head and neck, liver or kidney cancer.

The CDR3 nucleotides are TGTGCCAGCAGCTTAGGATTTGGGAACACTGAAGCTTTCTTT. Translating gives CASSLGFGNTEAFF. The rearrangement links TRBV7-3 to TRBJ1-1; D gene uncertain. Trimming removed 2 bases at V and 1 base at J, with 8 bases between. The CDR3 loop spans 14 amino acids. Germline CDR1 SGHTA, CDR2 FQGTGA.

This clone was counted a single time. The rearrangement uses TRBV4-2 and TRBJ2-5; D unresolved. Trimming stripped 2 bases from V and 5 bases from J, with 9 bases between. The germline gives CDR1 LGHNA, CDR2 YNFKEQ. The length of the CDR3 is 13 residues. The CDR3 coding sequence is TGTGCCAGCAGCCAAACGAGTAGGGAGACCCAGTACTTC. Protein sequence: CASSQTSRETQYF.

The rearrangement links TRBV29-1 to TRBJ1-1; unclear D gene. This CDR3 region has 13 residues. V dropped 4 bases and J dropped 2 bases, with 11 bases sitting between them. CDR1 and CDR2 from the germline V gene are SQVTM and ANQGSEA. The CDR3 nucleotides read TGCAGCGTTGCCCTGGGATTTAACACTGAAGCTTTCTTT. It is translated as CSVALGFNTEAFF.

This clone turned up a few times. The J gene is TRBJ1-1, the V gene TRBV5-1; D uncertain. Trimming cost V 0 bases and J 1 base, with 7 bases left between them. This CDR3 contains 14 residues. Germline CDR1 SGHRS, CDR2 YFSETQ. CDR3 nucleotide sequence: TGCGCCAGCAGCTTGGGACGGACGAACACTGAAGCTTTCTTT. Translating gives CASSLGRTNTEAFF.

This clone was counted once. This chain joins TRBV18 and TRBJ1-1; D may be TRBD1 (5 bases). Germline V CDR1 and CDR2: KGHSH, LQKENI. The CDR3 is made up of 16 amino acids. Trimming removed 3 bases from V and 4 bases from J, with 18 bases in between. CDR3 amino acids: CASSPLREGWVTEAFF. The CDR3 nucleotides read TGTGCCAGCTCACCTCTTAGGGAGGGGTGGGTCACTGAAGCTTTCTTT. Looking up the rest from reference TRBV18 and TRBJ1-1 gives the full variable domain: NAGVMQNPRHLVRRRGQEARLRCSPMKGHSHVYWYRQLPEEGLKFMVYLQKENIIDESGMPKERFSAEFPKEGPSILRIQQVVRGDSAAYFCASSPLREGWVTEAFFGQGTRLTVV.

The chain uses TRBV7-2 and TRBJ1-5; D not resolved. V gave up 0 bases and J gave up 5 bases, with 8 bases separating them. CDR1 is SGHTA, CDR2 FQGNSA, per germline. The CDR3 totals 14 residues. The CDR3 region has the DNA TGTGCCAGCAGCTTAGCGCCAACAGATCAGCCCCAGCATTTT. This sequence encodes CASSLAPTDQPQHF.

This clone was seen a single time. This sequence joins TRBV5-1 and TRBJ2-3, with D perhaps assigned TRBD1 or TRBD2 (6 bases each). The CDR3 spans 15 residues. V was trimmed by 3 bases and J by 6 bases, leaving 17 bases between them. Germline values: CDR1 SGHRS, CDR2 YFSETQ. CDR3 sequence (DNA): TGCGCCAGCAGCTACGCTTTGGGGGGCAAGGATACGCAGTATTTT. Protein product: CASSYALGGKDTQYF.

The J gene is TRBJ2-5, the V gene TRBV15; D might be TRBD1 (7 bases). With 0 bases removed from V and 2 bases from J, the gap between germline ends came to 10 bases. CDR1 is LNHNV and CDR2 is YYDKDF in the germline V gene (reference sequence). There are 15 residues in the CDR3. The CDR3 here is CATSRDPGGQETQYF. The CDR3 DNA is TGTGCCACCAGCAGAGATCCAGGGGGGCAAGAGACCCAGTACTTC.

This clone has more than one count but fewer than ten. The chain carries TRBV5-1 and TRBJ1-1; D is ambiguous. From germline, CDR1 is SGHRS and CDR2 YFSETQ. This CDR3 is 13 amino acids long. Trimming removed 0 bases from V and 0 bases from J, with 3 bases in between. The CDR3 nucleotides are TGCGCCAGCAGCTTGGACATGAACACTGAAGCTTTCTTT. Protein: CASSLDMNTEAFF.

The gene calls are TRBV5-1 and TRBJ2-5; 8 nucleotides agree with TRBD2. CDR3 size: 14 residues. Per the germline V gene, CDR1 is SGHRS and CDR2 is YFSETQ. Trimming at V came to 1 base and at J to 7 bases, leaving 6 bases not matched to a gene. CDR3 loop: CASSLTTGGGTQYF. Here the CDR3 DNA reads TGCGCCAGCAGCTTGACGACCGGGGGGGGGACCCAGTACTTC.

This chain links TRBV4-1 with TRBJ2-3; TRBD2 matches at 12 bases. The germline V gene encodes CDR1 MGHRA and CDR2 YSYEKL. This CDR3 spans 19 amino acids. J lost 1 base, V lost 4 bases, and 12 bases had no gene match. CDR3 in DNA: TGCGCCAGCAGCCTAAACGGAGTACTAGCGGGAGGTGGCACAGATACGCAGTATTTT. It specifies CASSLNGVLAGGGTDTQYF.

This chain connects TRBV19 to TRBJ1-1, with TRBD1 as a possible D gene (6 bases). Per germline, CDR1 LNHDA and CDR2 SQIVND (reference sequence). The V end was cut by 4 bases, the J end by 1 base, with 16 bases between. The CDR3 runs 16 residues. This CDR3 reads CASSRTALPTNTEAFF. For the CDR3, the DNA is TGTGCCAGTAGTAGGACAGCCCTCCCCACGAACACTGAAGCTTTCTTT.

The genes are TRBV29-1 and TRBJ1-1; tentatively, D is TRBD1 (6 bases). Trimming removed 6 bases from V and 2 bases from J, with 10 bases in between. This CDR3 has 12 amino acids. The germline CDR1 and CDR2 sequences are SQVTM and ANQGSEA. CDR3 nucleotides: TGCAGCGTGCGGGACACAAACACTGAAGCTTTCTTT. Amino acid sequence: CSVRDTNTEAFF.

J is TRBJ1-1 and V is TRBV7-9, with TRBD1 identical over 8 bases. CDR1 and CDR2 from the germline V gene are SEHNR and FQNEAQ (reference sequence). The J segment lost 1 base and the V segment lost 4 bases, leaving 5 bases of the junction unmatched. The CDR3 is 15 residues long. As DNA, the CDR3 is TGTGCCAGCAGCTACTGGACAGGGTCGAACACTGAAGCTTTCTTT. It translates to CASSYWTGSNTEAFF. The variable domain in full, with the rest retrieved from reference TRBV7-9 and TRBJ1-1, is DTGVSQNPRHKITKRGQNVTFRCDPISEHNRLYWYRQTLGQGPEFLTYFQNEAQLEKSRLLSDRFSAERPKGSFSTLEIQRTEQGDSAMYLCASSYWTGSNTEAFFGQGTRLTVV.